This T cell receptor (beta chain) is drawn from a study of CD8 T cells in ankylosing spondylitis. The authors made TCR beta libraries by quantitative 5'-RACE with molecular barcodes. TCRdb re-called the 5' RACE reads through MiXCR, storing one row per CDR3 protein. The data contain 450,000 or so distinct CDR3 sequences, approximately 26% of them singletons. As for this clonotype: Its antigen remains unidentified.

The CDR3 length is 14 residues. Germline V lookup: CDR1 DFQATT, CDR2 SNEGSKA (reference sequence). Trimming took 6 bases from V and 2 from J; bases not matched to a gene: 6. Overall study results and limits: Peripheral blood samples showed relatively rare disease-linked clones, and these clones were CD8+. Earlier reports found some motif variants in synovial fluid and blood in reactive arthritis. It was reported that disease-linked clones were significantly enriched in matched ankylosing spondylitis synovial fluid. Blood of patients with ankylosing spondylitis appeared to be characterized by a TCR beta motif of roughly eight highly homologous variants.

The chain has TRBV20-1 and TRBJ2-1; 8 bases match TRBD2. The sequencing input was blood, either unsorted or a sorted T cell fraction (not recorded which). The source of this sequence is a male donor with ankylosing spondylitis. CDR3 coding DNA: TGCAGTGCCCCGAGCGGGAGAACCTACAATGAGCAGTTCTTC. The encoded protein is CSAPSGRTYNEQFF.